Shown below are 26 T cell receptor beta chains from a single sample sequenced in a study of control samples from healthy donors and cancer patients. Some clones are missing from TCRdb's copy, which holds only in-frame ones; the method was immunoSEQ multiplex PCR. The repertoire holds roughly 120,000 clones, around 89% seen once, with 17% in the top ten. Material: blood. The receptors come from a woman between 45 and 65 years old in good health.

The CDR3 DNA reads TGTGCCAGTAGGCCCGGGACAGGGGCACGGTGGAGTGATCAGCCCCAGCATTTT. It is translated as CASRPGTGARWSDQPQHF. V gene TRBV19 combines with J gene TRBJ1-5; 10 bases align to TRBD1. V shed 6 bases and J 5 bases; nucleotides not matched to a gene: 16. The CDR3 has 18 amino acids. The germline CDR1 and CDR2 sequences are LNHDA and SQIVND (reference sequence).

The chain joins TRBV7-2 to TRBJ2-7; 10 bases fit TRBD2. Trimming took 5 bases from V and 2 from J; bases not matched to a gene: 6. Germline V CDR1 and CDR2: SGHTA, FQGNSA. The CDR3 runs 15 residues. CDR3 DNA sequence: TGTGCCAGCAGCCTGGGGCTAGCGGGAGCCTACGAGCAGTACGTC. Its translation is CASSLGLAGAYEQYV.

The gene calls are TRBV29-1 and TRBJ1-2, with D unclear. The V gene's germline CDR1 is SQVTM and CDR2 ANQGSEA. V lost 2 bases and J 4 bases, leaving 8 bases between the germline ends. The CDR3 length is 12 residues. For the CDR3, the DNA is TGCAGCGTTGAACTAGACTTCTATGGCTACACCTTC. As protein: CSVELDFYGYTF.

V and J are TRBV4-2 and TRBJ2-7, with D perhaps being TRBD1 or TRBD2 (5 bases each). The CDR3 contains 15 residues. The germline V and J ends were trimmed by 3 bases and 1 base, with 13 bases remaining between them. Germline V gene sequence: CDR1 LGHNA, CDR2 YNFKEQ. The CDR3 region is CASSQGRDRSYEQYF. CDR3 coding DNA: TGTGCCAGCAGCCAGGGCCGGGACCGATCCTACGAGCAGTACTTC.

The J gene is TRBJ2-3, the V gene TRBV18; D gene unclear. The CDR3 covers 14 residues. V was shortened by 3 bases and J by 0 bases, with 7 bases between the two germline ends. Per the germline V gene, CDR1 is KGHSH and CDR2 is LQKENI. DNA of the CDR3: TGTGCCAGCTCACCGACCGCCAGCACAGATACGCAGTATTTT. It yields the protein CASSPTASTDTQYF.

This clone was counted between two and nine times. The chain uses TRBV5-4 and TRBJ2-2, with 8 bases fitting TRBD2. Germline lookup yields CDR1 SGHNT and CDR2 YYREEE (reference sequence). The CDR3 has 16 amino acids. V lost 5 bases and J lost 6; bases outside the gene matches: 12. Written as DNA, the CDR3 is TGTGCCAGCAGGCCCCGGGGCGGGAGGACGTCCGGGGAGCTGTTTTTT. Residues: CASRPRGGRTSGELFF.

The rearrangement links TRBV7-3 to TRBJ2-7; no definite D call. Trimming took off 2 bases at V and 1 base at J, with 6 bases between the two ends. CDR3 length: 13 residues. Germline V gene lookup returns CDR1 SGHTA and CDR2 FQGTGA. The CDR3 here is CASSLGPSYEQYF. As DNA, the CDR3 is TGTGCCAGCAGCTTAGGGCCATCCTACGAGCAGTACTTC. Supplemented by reference TRBV7-3 and TRBJ2-7, the full variable domain reads GAGVSQTPSNKVTEKGKYVELRCDPISGHTALYWYRQSLGQGPEFLIYFQGTGAADDSGLPNDRFFAVRPEGSVSTLKIQRTERGDSAVYLCASSLGPSYEQYFGPGTRLTVT.

This sequence joins TRBV11-2 and TRBJ2-3; D not certain. This CDR3 comprises 13 residues. V dropped 1 base and J dropped 4 bases, with 6 bases sitting between them. Germline CDR1 reads SGHAT; CDR2 reads FQNNGV. The CDR3 reads CASSLVRSDTQYF. CDR3 nucleotide sequence: TGTGCCAGCAGCTTAGTCAGGTCAGATACGCAGTATTTT.

J is TRBJ2-6 and V is TRBV27, with TRBD1 matching 9 bases. Looked up from germline, CDR1 is MNHEY and CDR2 is SMNVEV (reference sequence). The trim removed 1 base at V and 7 bases at J, leaving 2 bases unmatched. There are 15 residues in the CDR3. CDR3: CASSLLGQGANVLTF. The CDR3 nucleotides read TGTGCCAGCAGTTTATTGGGACAGGGTGCCAACGTCCTGACTTTC.

V is TRBV7-7 and J is TRBJ2-5, with TRBD2 matching 8 bases. V shed 4 bases and J 3 bases; nucleotides not matched to a gene: 7. The CDR3 has 15 amino acids. Germline V gene sequence: CDR1 SSHAT, CDR2 FNYEAQ (reference sequence). The CDR3 sequence is CASSSDSGIKETQYF. Written as DNA, the CDR3 is TGTGCCAGCAGCTCGGATAGCGGGATAAAAGAGACCCAGTACTTC.

This clone was found once. The chain has TRBV23-1 and TRBJ1-1; D unclear. TRBV23-1 is an ORF, with its function uncertain. The germline V and J ends were trimmed by 1 base and 10 bases, with 16 bases remaining between them. This CDR3 spans 14 amino acids. The CDR3 loop reads CASSQWRAPEGAFF. The CDR3, as DNA: TGCGCCAGCAGTCAATGGCGGGCCCCGGAGGGAGCTTTCTTT.

The rearrangement uses TRBV30 and TRBJ1-2; D might be TRBD1 (5 bases). The germline gives CDR1 GTSNPN, CDR2 SVGIG (reference sequence). The V end lost 8 bases, the J end lost 3 bases, and 7 bases lay between the germline ends. The length of the CDR3 is 10 residues. CDR3 region: CAGGYYGYTF. The CDR3 DNA follows: TGTGCCGGGGGATACTATGGCTACACCTTC.

This chain uses TRBV4-3 with TRBJ2-3; maybe TRBD2 (6 bases). V was clipped by 0 bases and J by 4 bases, with 11 bases between them. Germline lookup yields CDR1 LGHNA and CDR2 YSLEER. The CDR3 covers 15 residues. The CDR3 reads CASSQDWGVADTQYF. The CDR3 DNA reads as TGCGCCAGCAGCCAAGATTGGGGGGTGGCAGATACGCAGTATTTT.

The CDR3, as DNA: TGTGCCTGGAGTGTAGGAGACCCGTTCGGAATCTACGAGCAGTACGTC. This encodes CAWSVGDPFGIYEQYV. V usage is TRBV30 and J usage is TRBJ2-7; D gene uncertain. Germline-derived CDR1 and CDR2 are GTSNPN and SVGIG (reference sequence). CDR3 length: 16 residues. V dropped 0 bases and J dropped 3 bases, with 18 bases sitting between them.

The chain combines TRBV18 with TRBJ2-3, with D maybe TRBD2 (5 bases). Between the trimmed V and J ends, which lost 3 bases and 4 bases, there was a span of 8 bases. There are 13 residues in the CDR3. From germline, CDR1 is KGHSH and CDR2 LQKENI. The CDR3 here is CASSPRTSDTQYF. The CDR3 nucleotides are TGTGCCAGCTCACCCAGGACTTCAGATACGCAGTATTTT.

V usage is TRBV9 and J usage is TRBJ1-5; D is unclear. Germline V lookup: CDR1 SGDLS, CDR2 YYNGEE. The V gene lost 2 bases and the J gene lost 0 bases, with 6 bases spanning the gap. The CDR3 extends over 14 amino acids. CDR3 in DNA: TGTGCCAGCAGCGTTGGGTATAGCAATCAGCCCCAGCATTTT. This codes for CASSVGYSNQPQHF.

This clone was counted only a few times. In DNA form, the CDR3 reads TGTGCCAGCAGCGAGGGGGCCTACGAGCAGTACGTC. It translates to CASSEGAYEQYV. The V and J genes are TRBV2 and TRBJ2-7; the D gene is possibly TRBD1 (6 bases). The CDR3 length is 12 residues. Trimming left V 6 bases short and J 2 bases short, with 8 bases between. Germline V lookup: CDR1 SNHLY, CDR2 FYNNEI.

V is TRBV5-4 and J is TRBJ2-7; possible D gene TRBD1, 5 bases. The CDR3 is made up of 14 amino acids. Trimming removed 0 bases at V and 5 bases at J, with 12 bases between. Germline V gene sequence: CDR1 SGHNT, CDR2 YYREEE (reference sequence). The CDR3 is CASSLEGHVNEQYF. CDR3 nucleotide sequence: TGTGCCAGCAGCTTGGAAGGACATGTCAACGAGCAGTACTTC.

The chain combines TRBV30 with TRBJ2-2, with D unclear. Trimming stripped 1 base from V and 4 bases from J, with 4 bases between. From germline, CDR1 is GTSNPN and CDR2 SVGIG (reference sequence). The CDR3 loop spans 12 amino acids. The CDR3 DNA follows: TGTGCCTGGAGTGCTTCCACCGGGGAGCTGTTTTTT. Amino acids: CAWSASTGELFF.

The table lists this clone with a count of one. This chain connects TRBV5-6 to TRBJ1-4, with D perhaps matching TRBD1 (5 bases). The CDR3 contains 13 residues. V lost 4 bases, J lost 12 bases, and 16 bases lay in between. The germline V gene has CDR1 SGHDT and CDR2 YYEEEE. The CDR3 DNA reads TGTGCCAGCAGCCCGGGGGTCGGTAGGGAACTGTTTTTT. Translation: CASSPGVGRELFF. The full variable domain, completed using reference TRBV5-6 and TRBJ1-4, is DAGVTQSPTHLIKTRGQQVTLRCSPKSGHDTVSWYQQALGQGPQFIFQYYEEEERQRGNFPDRFSGHQFPNYSSELNVNALLLGDSALYLCASSPGVGRELFFGSGTQLSVL.

This rearrangement joins TRBV30 to TRBJ1-1; D may be TRBD1 (5 bases). The CDR3 spans 14 residues. Trimming cost V 6 bases and J 1 base, with 15 bases left between them. Germline V CDR1 and CDR2: GTSNPN, SVGIG (reference sequence). The CDR3 region is CACPGGLWNTEAFF. CDR3 nucleotide sequence: TGTGCCTGCCCCGGGGGTTTATGGAACACTGAAGCTTTCTTT.

The rearrangement links TRBV27 to TRBJ1-2; D gene ambiguous. Per germline, CDR1 MNHEY and CDR2 SMNVEV (reference sequence). Between the trimmed V and J ends, which lost 6 bases and 1 base, there was a span of 12 bases. The length of the CDR3 is 14 residues. The CDR3 sequence is CASSPAADNYGYTF. The CDR3 nucleotides read TGTGCCAGCAGCCCGGCGGCGGATAACTATGGCTACACCTTC.

The chain combines TRBV6-6 with TRBJ1-1; D remains unclear. This CDR3 is 13 amino acids long. Trimming took 7 bases from V and 1 from J, leaving 10 bases between them. The germline V gene has CDR1 MNHNY and CDR2 SVGAGI (reference sequence). CDR3 DNA: TGTGCCAGCACCCGAGAGGGGAACACTGAAGCTTTCTTT. This sequence encodes CASTREGNTEAFF.

DNA of the CDR3: TGTGCCAGCAGCCTCGGACTAGCTTGGGTCGGGGAGCTGTTTTTT. Protein: CASSLGLAWVGELFF. The chain carries TRBV11-2 and TRBJ2-2; 8 nucleotides align to TRBD2. CDR1 and CDR2 from the germline V gene are SGHAT and FQNNGV. Unmatched junction bases numbered 9, after V lost 5 bases and J lost 7 bases. The CDR3 is 15 amino acids.

V is TRBV5-4 and J is TRBJ2-7, with a possible D match to TRBD2 (6 bases). Germline V gene data show CDR1 as SGHNT and CDR2 as YYREEE (reference sequence). The CDR3 spans 13 residues. Trimming removed 2 bases at V and 3 bases at J, with 9 bases between. This CDR3 is CASSFPGVYEQYF. The CDR3 DNA follows: TGTGCCAGCAGCTTCCCGGGGGTCTACGAGCAGTACTTC.

The V and J genes are TRBV6-5 and TRBJ1-2; the match to TRBD1 covers 8 bases. Looked up from germline, CDR1 is MNHEY and CDR2 is SVGAGI. J gave up 4 bases and V 4 bases, and 5 bases lay outside the gene matches. This CDR3 has 14 residues. CDR3 protein: CASSSRTGTYGYTF. The CDR3 DNA reads TGTGCCAGCAGTTCAAGGACAGGGACCTATGGCTACACCTTC.